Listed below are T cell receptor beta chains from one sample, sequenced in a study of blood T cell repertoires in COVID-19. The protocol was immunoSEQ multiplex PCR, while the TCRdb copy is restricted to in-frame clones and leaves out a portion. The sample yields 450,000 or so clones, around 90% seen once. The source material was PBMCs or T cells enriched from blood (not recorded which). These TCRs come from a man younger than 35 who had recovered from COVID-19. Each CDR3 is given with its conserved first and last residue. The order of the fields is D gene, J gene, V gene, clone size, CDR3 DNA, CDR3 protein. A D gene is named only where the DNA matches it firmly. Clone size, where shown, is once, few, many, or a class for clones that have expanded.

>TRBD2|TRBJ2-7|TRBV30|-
TGTGCCTGGGCCGGACTAGCGGGAGTCGAGCAGTACTTC
CAWAGLAGVEQYF
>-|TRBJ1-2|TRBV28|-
TGTGCCAGCAGTTTATTACGGGAGGGGCGCTATGGCTACACCTTC
CASSLLREGRYGYTF
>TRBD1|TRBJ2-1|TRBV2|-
TGTGCCAGCAGAGACCGGGACAGGGAGTTCTTC
CASRDRDREFF
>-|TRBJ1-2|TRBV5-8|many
TGTGCCAGCAGCTTCGCGACTAACTATGGCTACACCTTC
CASSFATNYGYTF
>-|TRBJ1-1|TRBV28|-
TGTGCCAGCAGTTTCCGAGACACTGAAGCTTTCTTT
CASSFRDTEAFF
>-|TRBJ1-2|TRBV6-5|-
TGTGCCAGCAGTCGGACAGTGCTAGAGGGGAGCGGCTACACCTTC
CASSRTVLEGSGYTF
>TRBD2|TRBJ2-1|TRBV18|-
TGTGCCAGCTCACTCCTAGCGGGAGGGTACAATGAGCAGTTCTTC
CASSLLAGGYNEQFF
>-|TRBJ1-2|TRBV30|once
TGTGCCTTCTCCGGGAGTAACTATGGCTACACCTTC
CAFSGSNYGYTF
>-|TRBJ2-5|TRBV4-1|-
TGCGCCAGCAGCCAAGCGTACACCCTCCAAGAGACCCAGTACTTC
CASSQAYTLQETQYF
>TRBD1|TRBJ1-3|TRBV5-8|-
TGTGCCAGCAGCCTATCTCAGGGGGCTTGGGGAAACACCATATATTTT
CASSLSQGAWGNTIYF
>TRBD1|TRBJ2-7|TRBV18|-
TGTGCCAGCTCACAAAGGGACAGCTACGAGCAGTACTTC
CASSQRDSYEQYF
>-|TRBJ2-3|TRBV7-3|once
TGTGCCAGCCTAACAGATACGCAGTATTTT
CASLTDTQYF
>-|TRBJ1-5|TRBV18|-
TGTGCCAGCTCACCACCCAGTCAGGGTGGCAATCAGCCCCAGCATTTT
CASSPPSQGGNQPQHF
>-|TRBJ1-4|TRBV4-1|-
TGCGCCAGCAGCCAGCTAGGGGAGGGCCGTGAAAAACTGTTTTTT
CASSQLGEGREKLFF
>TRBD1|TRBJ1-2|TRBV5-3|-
TGTGCCAGAAGCCTGCCGGGACAGGGGACTTGCAAGAACTATGGCTACACCTTC
CARSLPGQGTCKNYGYTF
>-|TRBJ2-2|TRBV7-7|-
TGTGCCAGCAGTTCGAGTCCTGAGAACACCGGGGAGCTGTTTTTT
CASSSSPENTGELFF
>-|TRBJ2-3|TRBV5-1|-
TGCGCCAGCAGCTTGGACTCTGGGGGCGGTGCAGATACGCAGTATTTT
CASSLDSGGGADTQYF
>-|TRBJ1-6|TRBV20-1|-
TGCAGTGCTAGTCCCCCCGGGTCAGAGAATTCACCCCTCCACTTT
CSASPPGSENSPLHF
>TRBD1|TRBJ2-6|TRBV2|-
TGTGCCAGCAGCCCGGGACAGGGGACTGGGGCCAACGTCCTGACTTTC
CASSPGQGTGANVLTF
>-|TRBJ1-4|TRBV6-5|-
TGTGCCAGCAGTTTTTCATCGGGTGGAGAAAAACTGTTTTTT
CASSFSSGGEKLFF
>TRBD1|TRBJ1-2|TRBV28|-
TGTGCCAGCAGTCGACAGGGGGTGTCCTATGGCTACACCTTC
CASSRQGVSYGYTF
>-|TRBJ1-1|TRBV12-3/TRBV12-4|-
TGTGCCAGCAGTTTATTCCAGGGGGAAGCTTTCTTT
CASSLFQGEAFF
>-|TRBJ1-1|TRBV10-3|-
TGTGCCATCAGTGGATCAGGGGAGAATGAAGCTTTCTTT
CAISGSGENEAFF
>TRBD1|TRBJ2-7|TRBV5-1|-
TGCGCCAGCAGCTTGGCCCCAGGGACAGGCTACGAGCAGTACTTC
CASSLAPGTGYEQYF
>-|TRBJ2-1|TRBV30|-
TGTGCCTGGAGCCCCGGGAATGAGCAGTTCTTC
CAWSPGNEQFF
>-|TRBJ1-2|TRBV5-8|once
TGTGCCAGCAGCTTAGGGGTTTATGGCTACACCTTC
CASSLGVYGYTF
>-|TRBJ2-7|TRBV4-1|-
TGCGCCAGCAGCCAAGGAAAGTCCCCGAGGCCCTACGAGCAGTACTTC
CASSQGKSPRPYEQYF
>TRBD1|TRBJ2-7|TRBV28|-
TGTGCCAGCAGTCCCCTGCCCGACAGGGTAGGGAACGAGCAGTACTTC
CASSPLPDRVGNEQYF
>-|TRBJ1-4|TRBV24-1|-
TGTGCCACCAGTGATCGCGGGACGGAGGGCCGAAGGAGTGAAAAACTGTTTTTT
CATSDRGTEGRRSEKLFF
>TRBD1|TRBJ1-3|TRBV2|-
TGTGCCAGCAGTGAAGGGAGTGGGACAGCTCTCGGAAACACCATATATTTT
CASSEGSGTALGNTIYF
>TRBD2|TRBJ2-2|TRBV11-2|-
TGTGCCAGCAGCTCGGGACTAGCGGGGGCCGCGAACACCGGGGAGCTGTTTTTT
CASSSGLAGAANTGELFF
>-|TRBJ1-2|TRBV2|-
TGTGCCAGCAAATCCCCAGGGAGGTTTAACTATGGCTACACCTTC
CASKSPGRFNYGYTF
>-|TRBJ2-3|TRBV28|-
TGTGCCAGCAGCCGACTCGACCACACAGATACGCAGTATTTT
CASSRLDHTDTQYF
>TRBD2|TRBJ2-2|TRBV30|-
TGTGCCTGGAGTGTAGGTAGCGGGAGAGTGACCGGGGAGCTGTTTTTT
CAWSVGSGRVTGELFF
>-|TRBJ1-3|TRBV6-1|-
TGTGCCAGCAGTGAGGAGTCTGGAAACACCATATATTTT
CASSEESGNTIYF
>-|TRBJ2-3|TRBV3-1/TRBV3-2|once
TGTGCCAGCAGCCGTACCCGGGGGATCCCAGATACGCAGTATTTT
CASSRTRGIPDTQYF
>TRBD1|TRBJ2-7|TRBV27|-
TGTGCCAGCAGCCAGACAGGGGATGGGACCCCGGGGTACTTC
CASSQTGDGTPGYF
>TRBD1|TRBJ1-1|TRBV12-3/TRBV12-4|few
TGTGCCAGCAGTGCCAACAGGGGCGGAGCTTTCTTT
CASSANRGGAFF
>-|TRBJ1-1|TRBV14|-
TGTGCCAGCAGCCAAGGGGTCAGGGCTATGAACACTGAAGCTTTCTTT
CASSQGVRAMNTEAFF
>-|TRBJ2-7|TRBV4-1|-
TGCGCCAGCAGCCAAGAGGTCGGAGGGACCGGATACGAGCAGTACTTC
CASSQEVGGTGYEQYF
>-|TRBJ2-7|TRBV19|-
TGTGCCAGTAGTGGGGGACTTACCTACGAGCAGTACTTC
CASSGGLTYEQYF
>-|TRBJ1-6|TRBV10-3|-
TGTGCCATCAGTGAGGCACTACACGGGGAAAATTCACCCCTCCACTTT
CAISEALHGENSPLHF
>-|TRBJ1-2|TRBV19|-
TGTGCCAGTAGTCCCGGGGTTGGGAATAACTATGGCTACACCTTC
CASSPGVGNNYGYTF
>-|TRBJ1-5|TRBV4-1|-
TGCGCCAGCAGCCGGTCCAGGGATCAGCCCCAGCATTTT
CASSRSRDQPQHF
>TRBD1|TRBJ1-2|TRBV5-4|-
TGTGCCAGCAGCTTTTCAGGGGGCGGTGGTGGCTACACCTTC
CASSFSGGGGGYTF
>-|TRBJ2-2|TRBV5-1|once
TGCGCCAGCAGCCAGGACAGACCCGGGGAGCTGTTTTTT
CASSQDRPGELFF
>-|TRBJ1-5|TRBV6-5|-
TGTGCCAGCAGTCTTAGCAGGGCTCGGGGGCAGCCCCAGCATTTT
CASSLSRARGQPQHF
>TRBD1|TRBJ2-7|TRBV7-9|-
TGTGCCAGCAGCCTGACAGGGCAAGCCTACGAGCAGTACTTC
CASSLTGQAYEQYF
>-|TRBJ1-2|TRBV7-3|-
TGTGCCAGCAGCCCCTCCATTGGACATAATGGCTACACCTTC
CASSPSIGHNGYTF
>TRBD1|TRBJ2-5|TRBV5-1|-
TGCGCCAGCAGCTTGCTTCAAGGAACAGGGGGCCACTGGTACTTC
CASSLLQGTGGHWYF
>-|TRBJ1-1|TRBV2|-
TGTGCCAGCAGGTTAACGCCGACACCCAACACTGAAGCTTTCTTT
CASRLTPTPNTEAFF
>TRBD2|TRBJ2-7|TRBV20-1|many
TGCAGTGCTAGTAGGACTAGCGGCTCCTACGAGCAGTACTTC
CSASRTSGSYEQYF
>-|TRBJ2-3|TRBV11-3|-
TGTGCCAGCAGCCCTGGACTGTCGAGGGTCGCAGATACGCAGTATTTT
CASSPGLSRVADTQYF
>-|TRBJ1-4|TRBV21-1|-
TGTGCCAGCAGCCCTCGACAGGGAACGGCAACTAATGAAAAACTGTTTTTT
CASSPRQGTATNEKLFF
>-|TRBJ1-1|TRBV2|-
TGTGCCAGCAGTGAAGTCGGGACTGACTTTGAAGCTTTCTTT
CASSEVGTDFEAFF
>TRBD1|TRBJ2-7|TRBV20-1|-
TGCAGTGCACAGGGGGTCTACGAGCAGTACTTC
CSAQGVYEQYF
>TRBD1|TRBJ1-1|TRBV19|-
TGTGCCAGTAGAGCGGCCGACAGGGCCCTCGGCACTGAAGCTTTCTTT
CASRAADRALGTEAFF
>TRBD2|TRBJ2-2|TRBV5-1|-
TGCGCCAGCAGCTTGAGGCTAGCGGGGGGAGTCACCGGGGAGCTGTTTTTT
CASSLRLAGGVTGELFF
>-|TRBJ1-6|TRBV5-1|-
TGCGCCAGCAGCTTGGTGGGGGACTCTGGTTCACCCCTCCACTTT
CASSLVGDSGSPLHF
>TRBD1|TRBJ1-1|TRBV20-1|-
TGCAGTGCTAGTCCTCGACAGGGGGGAAGGTACACTGAAGCTTTCTTT
CSASPRQGGRYTEAFF